The 17 T cell receptor beta chains below come from one sample, sequenced in a study of cytomegalovirus exposure and HLA in healthy donors. 60 Vbeta and 13 Jbeta primers were used in PCR. Only in-frame clones appear in the TCRdb table, and some are missing; sequencing was by immunoSEQ multiplex PCR. The table shows roughly 70,000 clones, with about 75% occurring only once. The specimen sequenced was PBMCs. These receptors came from a man aged 70 or older in good health and CMV-seronegative.

The table lists this clone with a few counts. The chain uses TRBV28 and TRBJ1-1; 8 nucleotides line up with TRBD1. CDR1 and CDR2 (germline): MDHEN, SYDVKM. The CDR3 is made up of 15 amino acids. J was trimmed by 4 bases and V by 4 bases; bases with no gene match: 8. The CDR3 loop reads CASSSTGGLITEAFF. CDR3 sequence (DNA): TGTGCCAGCAGTTCTACAGGGGGACTGATCACTGAAGCTTTCTTT.

This clone is a singleton in its sample. The genes are TRBV6-6 and TRBJ2-7; the match to TRBD2 covers 7 bases. Looked up from germline, CDR1 is MNHNY and CDR2 is SVGAGI (reference sequence). The CDR3 is 14 amino acids. V was pared by 8 bases and J by 0 bases, with 7 bases of the junction left unmatched. The CDR3 DNA reads TGTGCCAGCCGATCGGGGGGATTCTCCTACGAGCAGTACTTC. Amino acid sequence: CASRSGGFSYEQYF.

The V gene is TRBV7-8, the J gene TRBJ2-5; D uncertain. There are 13 residues in the CDR3. The V gene lost 4 bases and the J gene lost 0 bases, with 6 bases spanning the gap. Germline assignment: CDR1 SGHVS and CDR2 FQNEAQ. The CDR3 sequence: CASSYSYQETQYF. The CDR3 bases are TGTGCCAGCAGCTACTCGTACCAAGAGACCCAGTACTTC.

This CDR3 is CSVDTPGRGQAFF. Written as DNA, the CDR3 is TGCAGCGTTGATACCCCCGGCAGGGGACAAGCTTTCTTT. The genes are TRBV29-1 and TRBJ1-1; possible D gene TRBD1, 6 bases. V gave up 3 bases and J gave up 9 bases, with 17 bases separating them. Germline loops: CDR1 SQVTM, CDR2 ANQGSEA. The CDR3 loop spans 13 amino acids.

J is TRBJ2-7 and V is TRBV5-5; 13 positions agree with TRBD2. V lost 1 base to trimming and J lost 2 bases; unmatched junction nucleotides: 3. The CDR3 contains 16 residues. Germline values: CDR1 SGHKS, CDR2 YYEKEE (reference sequence). The CDR3 protein is CASSLPGTSGTYEQYF. The CDR3 DNA follows: TGTGCCAGCAGCTTGCCGGGGACTAGCGGGACCTACGAGCAGTACTTC.

The chain carries TRBV2 and TRBJ2-7; the D gene is possibly TRBD2 (6 bases). V was pared by 2 bases and J by 3 bases, with 8 bases between. Germline CDR1 reads SNHLY; CDR2 reads FYNNEI. This CDR3 has 13 residues. The DNA of the CDR3 is TGTGCCAGCAGTGAACAGGGACTCTACGAGCAGTACTTC. Amino acids: CASSEQGLYEQYF.

This sequence joins TRBV19 and TRBJ2-7; D unresolved. Trimming shortened V by 6 bases and J by 5 bases, and 20 bases separated the two germline ends. Germline V lookup: CDR1 LNHDA, CDR2 SQIVND (reference sequence). The CDR3 sequence is 15 residues long. In DNA, the CDR3 is TGTGCCAGTAGCCTGTCAGATATTCCGTCCGACGAGCAGTACTTC. It yields the protein CASSLSDIPSDEQYF.

In regard to this clone: Distinct nucleotide sequences in the sample also encode this CDR3. The chain couples TRBV9 to TRBJ2-1, with D possibly being TRBD2 (5 bases). This CDR3 contains 15 residues. Germline CDR1 is SGDLS and CDR2 is YYNGEE. V lost 0 bases and J lost 0, with 7 bases in between. The CDR3 sequence: CASSVDGNSYNEQFF. CDR3 bases: TGTGCCAGCAGCGTAGACGGGAACTCCTACAATGAGCAGTTCTTC.

The V and J genes are TRBV15 and TRBJ2-3, with 8 bases aligning to TRBD1. There are 14 residues in the CDR3. Germline-derived CDR1 and CDR2 are LNHNV and YYDKDF (reference sequence). V lost 2 bases to trimming and J lost 5 bases; unmatched junction nucleotides: 3. In DNA, the CDR3 is TGTGCCACCAGCAGACAGGGGGCGAAAGATACGCAGTATTTT. Translated: CATSRQGAKDTQYF.

V and J are TRBV28 and TRBJ1-5, with TRBD1 matching over 9 bases. With V trimmed by 4 bases and J by 6 bases, 16 bases remained unmatched. Germline V CDR1 and CDR2: MDHEN, SYDVKM. The length of the CDR3 is 18 residues. CDR3 in DNA: TGTGCCAGCAGTTCGACGGGACAGGGATCTGCCGTTGGTCAGCCCCAGCATTTT. It codes for CASSSTGQGSAVGQPQHF.

As to this clone: Other DNA sequences in this specimen translate into the identical CDR3. The chain links TRBV7-2 to TRBJ1-5, with D possibly being TRBD1 (5 bases). Germline CDR1 SGHTA, CDR2 FQGNSA. Trimming left V 6 bases short and J 4 bases short, with 10 bases between. The CDR3 extends over 13 amino acids. The CDR3 protein is CASSSQGNQPQHF. The CDR3 DNA reads as TGTGCCAGCAGTTCTCAGGGAAATCAGCCCCAGCATTTT.

This clone was recorded a few times. The rearrangement joins TRBV9 to TRBJ1-2; D is perhaps TRBD1 (6 bases). Germline values: CDR1 SGDLS, CDR2 YYNGEE. The CDR3 consists of 15 residues. Trimming left V 0 bases short and J 6 bases short, with 15 bases between. For the CDR3, the DNA is TGTGCCAGCAGCGTAGAGGGCAGGGGTTGGGATGGCTACACCTTC. It is translated as CASSVEGRGWDGYTF.

This clone was seen more than once but under ten times. The V call is TRBV7-8, the J call TRBJ1-1, with D possibly matching TRBD1 (5 bases). The CDR3 totals 13 residues. Per the germline V gene, CDR1 is SGHVS and CDR2 is FQNEAQ. Trimming left V 3 bases short and J 3 bases short, with 8 bases between. The CDR3 protein is CASSLGGHTEAFF. In DNA form, the CDR3 reads TGTGCCAGCAGCTTGGGGGGTCACACTGAAGCTTTCTTT.

The CDR3: CASSLIPGQDEQYF. For the CDR3, the DNA is TGTGCCAGCAGCTTGATCCCGGGACAGGACGAGCAGTACTTC. The J gene is TRBJ2-7, the V gene TRBV7-2, with 8 positions matching TRBD1. CDR1 is SGHTA and CDR2 is FQGNSA in the germline V gene. This CDR3 contains 14 residues. Trimming at V came to 3 bases and at J to 5 bases, leaving 6 bases not matched to a gene.

Only one count was recorded for this clone. The V gene is TRBV2, the J gene TRBJ2-5, with 10 bases identical to TRBD2. J gave up 7 bases and V 3 bases, and 8 bases lay outside the gene matches. The CDR3 runs to 15 residues. Per the germline V gene, CDR1 is SNHLY and CDR2 is FYNNEI. CDR3 DNA sequence: TGTGCCAGCAGTGACGCTCTAGCGGGGGCCAGGACCCAGTACTTC. Amino acid sequence: CASSDALAGARTQYF.

V usage is TRBV7-9 and J usage is TRBJ2-1; weak D call: TRBD1 (6 bases). The germline gives CDR1 SEHNR, CDR2 FQNEAQ (reference sequence). V lost 2 bases and J lost 3, with 8 bases in between. The CDR3 has 14 residues. CDR3 sequence (DNA): TGTGCCAGCAGCTTAAGGGACATCTACAATGAGCAGTTCTTC. This sequence encodes CASSLRDIYNEQFF.

V usage is TRBV28 and J usage is TRBJ1-6; 7 positions match TRBD1. CDR3 length: 17 amino acids. Germline V CDR1 and CDR2: MDHEN, SYDVKM. The ends lost 2 bases at V and 7 bases at J; junction bases unmatched: 11. In nucleotides, the CDR3 is TGTGCCAGCAGTTTACAGCTAGGGCGACAGGGCAATTCACCCCTCCACTTT. Protein: CASSLQLGRQGNSPLHF.